Here is one TCR beta chain with its context. Its target is not known. CDR1 and CDR2 from the germline V gene are MNHEY and SMNVEV (reference sequence). This CDR3 has 13 amino acids. V lost 7 bases and J 6 bases, leaving 12 bases between the germline ends. Broader study findings: Tumor memory CD4+ T cell TCR gene usage clustered with blood and lymph node memory CD4+ cells and lymph node naive CD4+ cells.

MiXCR, run by TCRdb on the 5' RACE reads, gives a single entry per CDR3 protein. The sample lists 30,000 or so distinct CDR3 sequences; roughly 24% were seen once. V is TRBV27 and J is TRBJ2-2; D might be TRBD1 or TRBD2, each matching 5 bases. This clonotype originated in a female donor with breast cancer. The material sequenced was memory CD4+ T cells sorted from blood. Subset noted: memory CD4+ T cells, CD4+CD45RO+CD25-. This CDR3 is CASTLLGAGELFF. The CDR3 DNA follows: TGTGCCAGCACTCTATTGGGGGCCGGGGAGCTGTTTTTT.